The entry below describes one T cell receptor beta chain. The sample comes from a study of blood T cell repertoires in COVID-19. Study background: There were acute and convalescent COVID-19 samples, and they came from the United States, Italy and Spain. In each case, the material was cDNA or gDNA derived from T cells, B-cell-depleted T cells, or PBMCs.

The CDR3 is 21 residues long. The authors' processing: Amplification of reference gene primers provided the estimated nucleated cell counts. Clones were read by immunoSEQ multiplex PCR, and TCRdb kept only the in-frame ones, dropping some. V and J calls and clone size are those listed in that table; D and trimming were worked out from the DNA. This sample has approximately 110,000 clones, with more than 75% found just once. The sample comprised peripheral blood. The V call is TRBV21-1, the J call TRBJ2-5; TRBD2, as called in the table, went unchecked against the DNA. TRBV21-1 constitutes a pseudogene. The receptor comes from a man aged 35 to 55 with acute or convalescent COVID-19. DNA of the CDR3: TGTGCCAGCAGCGCCCGTCGGTTGGGACTAGCGGCCCTTCCCTCCCAAGAGACCCAGTACTTC. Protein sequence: CASSARRLGLAALPSQETQYF.